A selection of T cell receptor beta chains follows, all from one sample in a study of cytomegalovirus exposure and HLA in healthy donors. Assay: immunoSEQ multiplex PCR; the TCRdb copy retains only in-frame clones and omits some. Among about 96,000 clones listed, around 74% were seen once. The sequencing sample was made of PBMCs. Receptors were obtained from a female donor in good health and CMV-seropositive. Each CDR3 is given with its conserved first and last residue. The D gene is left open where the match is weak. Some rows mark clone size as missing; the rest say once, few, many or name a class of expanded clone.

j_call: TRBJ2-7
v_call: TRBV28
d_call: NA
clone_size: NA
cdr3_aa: CASSLMTGSSYEQYF
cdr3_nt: TGTGCCAGCAGTTTGATGACAGGAAGTTCCTACGAGCAGTACTTC

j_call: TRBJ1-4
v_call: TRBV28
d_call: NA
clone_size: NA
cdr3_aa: CASSAGRGREKLFF
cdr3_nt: TGTGCCAGCAGCGCCGGCAGGGGCAGGGAAAAACTGTTTTTT

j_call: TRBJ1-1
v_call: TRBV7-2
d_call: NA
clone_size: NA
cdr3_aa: CASKGTQGTEAFF
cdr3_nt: TGTGCCAGCAAGGGGACACAGGGCACTGAAGCTTTCTTT

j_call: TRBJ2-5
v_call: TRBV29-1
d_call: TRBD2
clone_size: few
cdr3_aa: CSASNGGALETQYF
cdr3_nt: TGCAGCGCCTCTAACGGGGGGGCCTTAGAGACCCAGTACTTC

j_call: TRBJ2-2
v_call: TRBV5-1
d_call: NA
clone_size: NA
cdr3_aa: CASSPARVLAGELFF
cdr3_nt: TGCGCCAGCAGCCCGGCCAGGGTATTGGCCGGGGAGCTGTTTTTT

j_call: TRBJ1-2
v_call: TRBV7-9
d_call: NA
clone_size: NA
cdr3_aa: CASSSRIINYGYTF
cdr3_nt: TGTGCCAGCAGCTCGCGTATAATTAACTATGGCTACACCTTC

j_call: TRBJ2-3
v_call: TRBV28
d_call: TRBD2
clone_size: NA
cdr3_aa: CASSSGLAGPRTDTQYF
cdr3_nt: TGTGCCAGCAGTTCGGGACTAGCGGGCCCGCGCACAGATACGCAGTATTTT

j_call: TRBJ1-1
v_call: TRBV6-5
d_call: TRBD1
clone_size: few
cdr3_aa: CAGRQGPHTEAFF
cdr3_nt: TGTGCCGGCCGACAGGGGCCTCACACTGAAGCTTTCTTT

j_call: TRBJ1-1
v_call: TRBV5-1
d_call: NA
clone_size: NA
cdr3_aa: CASSLLGPGDTEAFF
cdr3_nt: TGCGCCAGCAGCTTGTTGGGTCCAGGGGACACTGAAGCTTTCTTT

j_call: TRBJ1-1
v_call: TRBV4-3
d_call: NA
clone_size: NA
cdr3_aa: CASSQTLSFGGPGTEAFF
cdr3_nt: TGCGCCAGCAGCCAAACTCTATCTTTTGGGGGCCCAGGCACTGAAGCTTTCTTT

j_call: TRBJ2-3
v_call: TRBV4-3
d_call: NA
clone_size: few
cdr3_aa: CASSLGQGNTQYF
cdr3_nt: TGCGCCAGCAGCCTGGGGCAGGGAAATACGCAGTATTTT

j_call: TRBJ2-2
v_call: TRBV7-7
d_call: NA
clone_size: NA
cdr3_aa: CASSPLRGFANTGELFF
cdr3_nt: TGTGCTAGCAGCCCACTTCGAGGGTTCGCGAACACCGGGGAGCTGTTTTTT

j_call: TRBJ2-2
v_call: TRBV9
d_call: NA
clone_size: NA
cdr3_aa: CASSHSTRGELFF
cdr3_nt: TGTGCCAGCAGCCACTCAACCCGCGGGGAGCTGTTTTTT

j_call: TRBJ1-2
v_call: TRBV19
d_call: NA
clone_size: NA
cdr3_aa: CASSTSGRGAYGYTF
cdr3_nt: TGTGCCAGTAGCACATCCGGCCGGGGGGCGTATGGCTACACCTTC

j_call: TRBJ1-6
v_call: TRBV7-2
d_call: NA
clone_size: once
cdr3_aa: CASSERQVSNSPLHF
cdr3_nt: TGTGCCAGCAGCGAAAGACAGGTTTCAAATTCACCCCTCCACTTT

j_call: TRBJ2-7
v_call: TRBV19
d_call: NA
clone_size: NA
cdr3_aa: CASSIDRSPGNEQYF
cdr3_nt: TGTGCCAGTAGTATAGACCGATCACCGGGGAACGAGCAGTACTTC

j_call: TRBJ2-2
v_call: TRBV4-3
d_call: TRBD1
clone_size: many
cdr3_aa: CASSPGTGSTGELFF
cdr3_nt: TGCGCCAGCAGCCCTGGGACAGGGTCCACCGGGGAGCTGTTTTTT

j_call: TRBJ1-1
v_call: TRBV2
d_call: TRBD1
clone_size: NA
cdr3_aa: CASSARGGNYGEAFF
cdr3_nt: TGTGCCAGCAGCGCGCGAGGGGGCAATTATGGGGAAGCTTTCTTT